These 8 T cell receptor beta chains share one sample of origin, sequenced in a study of cytomegalovirus exposure and HLA in healthy donors. Here immunoSEQ multiplex PCR was the method, and the copy in TCRdb shows in-frame clones only, minus some. The repertoire holds fewer than 250,000 clones, with less than 90% as singletons. The sample taken for sequencing was PBMCs. Receptors originate from a woman aged 18-29 years in good health and CMV-seronegative.

This clone has more than one count but fewer than ten. The genes are TRBV2 and TRBJ1-4; D not certain. V was clipped by 6 bases and J by 14 bases, with 10 bases between them. The CDR3 runs to 10 residues. From germline, CDR1 is SNHLY and CDR2 FYNNEI. CDR3 loop: CASRAESLFF. CDR3 nucleotides: TGTGCCAGCAGGGCGGAGAGTCTGTTTTTT.

The chain carries TRBV5-1 and TRBJ1-1, with TRBD1 matching over 11 bases. CDR3 length: 14 residues. J lost 6 bases, V lost 2 bases, and 3 bases had no gene match. The germline V gene has CDR1 SGHRS and CDR2 YFSETQ. CDR3 region: CASSFRDRGSEAFF. CDR3 coding DNA: TGCGCCAGCAGCTTCCGGGACAGGGGGTCTGAAGCTTTCTTT.

The V gene is TRBV27, the J gene TRBJ2-1; possible D gene TRBD2, 5 bases. Trimming took off 2 bases at V and 4 bases at J, with 21 bases between the two ends. Germline CDR1 reads MNHEY; CDR2 reads SMNVEV (reference sequence). The CDR3 runs to 18 residues. CDR3 protein: CASSLDLHGENFYNEQFF. The CDR3, as DNA: TGTGCCAGCAGTTTAGACCTTCACGGGGAGAACTTTTACAATGAGCAGTTCTTC.

This sequence joins TRBV5-5 and TRBJ1-1, with D unresolved. Germline CDR1 is SGHKS and CDR2 is YYEKEE (reference sequence). Trimming stripped 0 bases from V and 1 base from J, with 7 bases between. The CDR3 has 14 amino acids. CDR3 sequence: CASSLGMANTEAFF. CDR3 coding DNA: TGTGCCAGCAGCTTGGGGATGGCGAACACTGAAGCTTTCTTT.

The V call is TRBV4-1, the J call TRBJ1-2; possibly TRBD1 for D (5 bases). V dropped 3 bases and J dropped 2 bases, with 13 bases sitting between them. This CDR3 has 15 residues. Germline-derived CDR1 and CDR2 are MGHRA and YSYEKL. CDR3 nucleotide sequence: TGCGCCAGCAGCCAGGGGGGAGGTCAAAACTATGGCTACACCTTC. Translated: CASSQGGGQNYGYTF.

The gene calls are TRBV2 and TRBJ2-1; 8 nucleotides agree with TRBD1. Trimming removed 5 bases from V and 2 bases from J; junction bases left unmatched: 2. The CDR3 extends over 14 amino acids. Germline V gene sequence: CDR1 SNHLY, CDR2 FYNNEI. CDR3 loop: CASSPGQAYNEQFF. The CDR3 DNA follows: TGTGCCAGCAGTCCGGGACAGGCCTACAATGAGCAGTTCTTC.

This clone has just a few counts. The chain carries TRBV2 and TRBJ1-2; D ambiguous. Germline CDR1 reads SNHLY; CDR2 reads FYNNEI. The CDR3 covers 12 residues. V was trimmed by 2 bases and J by 6 bases, leaving 7 bases between them. CDR3 bases: TGTGCCAGCAGTGAAACAAGCGATGGCTACACCTTC. Encoded protein: CASSETSDGYTF. The whole variable domain, filled in from reference TRBV2 and TRBJ1-2, reads EPEVTQTPSHQVTQMGQEVILRCVPISNHLYFYWYRQILGQKVEFLVSFYNNEISEKSEIFDDQFSVERPDGSNFTLKIRSTKLEDSAMYFCASSETSDGYTFGSGTRLTVV.

V and J are TRBV27 and TRBJ2-1; D gene unclear. The CDR3 length is 13 residues. In germline, CDR1 is MNHEY, CDR2 SMNVEV (reference sequence). Trimming removed 3 bases at V and 7 bases at J, with 10 bases between. The CDR3 reads CASSFTDLNEQFF. CDR3 in DNA: TGTGCCAGCAGTTTTACCGACCTTAATGAGCAGTTCTTC.